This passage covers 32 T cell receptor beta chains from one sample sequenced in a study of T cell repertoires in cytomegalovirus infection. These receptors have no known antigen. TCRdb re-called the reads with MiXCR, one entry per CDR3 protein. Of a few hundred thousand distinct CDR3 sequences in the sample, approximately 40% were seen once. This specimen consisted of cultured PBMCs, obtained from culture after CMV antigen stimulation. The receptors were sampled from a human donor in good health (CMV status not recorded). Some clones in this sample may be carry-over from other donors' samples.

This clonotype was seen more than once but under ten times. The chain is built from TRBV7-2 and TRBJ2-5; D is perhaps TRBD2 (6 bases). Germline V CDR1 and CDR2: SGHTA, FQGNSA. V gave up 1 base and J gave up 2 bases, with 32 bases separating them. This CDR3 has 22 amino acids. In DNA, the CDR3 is TGTGCCAGCAGCTTAGGCGGGGTGAGGACGTCCGTGGGCCCAGAGAAACAAGAGACCCAGTACTTC. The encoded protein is CASSLGGVRTSVGPEKQETQYF.

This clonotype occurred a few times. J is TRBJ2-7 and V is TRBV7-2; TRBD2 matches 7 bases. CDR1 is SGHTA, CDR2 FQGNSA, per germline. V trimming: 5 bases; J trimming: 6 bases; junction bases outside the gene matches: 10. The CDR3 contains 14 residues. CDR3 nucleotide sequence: TGTGCCAGCAGCGCGGCGGGGCGGGAGTTCGAGCAGTACTTC. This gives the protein CASSAAGREFEQYF.

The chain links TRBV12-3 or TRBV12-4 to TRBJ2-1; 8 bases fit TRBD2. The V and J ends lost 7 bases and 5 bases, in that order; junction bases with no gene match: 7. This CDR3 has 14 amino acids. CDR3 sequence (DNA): TGTGCCAGCACCCCGCCGACTAGCGACAATGAGCAGTTCTTC. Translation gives CASTPPTSDNEQFF.

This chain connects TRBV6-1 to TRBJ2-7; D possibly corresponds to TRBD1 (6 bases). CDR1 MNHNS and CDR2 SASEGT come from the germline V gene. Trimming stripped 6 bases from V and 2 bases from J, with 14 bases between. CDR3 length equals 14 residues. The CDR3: CASRGPGQAYEQYF. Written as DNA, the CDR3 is TGTGCCAGCAGGGGACCGGGACAAGCCTACGAGCAGTACTTC.

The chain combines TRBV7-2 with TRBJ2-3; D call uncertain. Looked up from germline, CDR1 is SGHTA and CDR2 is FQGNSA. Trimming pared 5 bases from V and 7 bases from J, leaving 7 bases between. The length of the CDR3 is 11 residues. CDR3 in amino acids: CASSLRYTQYF. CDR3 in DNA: TGTGCCAGCAGCCTAAGATATACGCAGTATTTT.

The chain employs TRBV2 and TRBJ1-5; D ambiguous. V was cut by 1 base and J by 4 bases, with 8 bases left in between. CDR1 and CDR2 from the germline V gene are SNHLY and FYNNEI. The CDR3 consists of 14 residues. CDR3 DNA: TGTGCCAGCAGTGAAGACGGGCGGAATCAGCCCCAGCATTTT. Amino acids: CASSEDGRNQPQHF.

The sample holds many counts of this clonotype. The CDR3 sequence is CASSRDRHQPQHF. The DNA of the CDR3 is TGTGCCAGCAGCCGGGACCGCCATCAGCCCCAGCATTTT. V is TRBV7-2 and J is TRBJ1-5; weak D call: TRBD1 (5 bases). Germline V gene lookup returns CDR1 SGHTA and CDR2 FQGNSA. The CDR3 runs 13 residues. The germline V and J ends were trimmed by 5 bases and 5 bases, with 10 bases remaining between them.

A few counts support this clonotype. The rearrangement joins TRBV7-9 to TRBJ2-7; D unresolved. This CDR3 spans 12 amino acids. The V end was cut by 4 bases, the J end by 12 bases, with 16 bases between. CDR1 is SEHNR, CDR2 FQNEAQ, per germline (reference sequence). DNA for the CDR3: TGTGCCAGCAGCTCCCGCGGTATTTTGGGGTACTTC. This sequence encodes CASSSRGILGYF.

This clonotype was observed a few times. CDR3 in DNA: TGTGCCAGCAGGGCTTTTCCTGGATCTGGGGCCAACGTCCTGACTTTC. It is translated as CASRAFPGSGANVLTF. V usage is TRBV6-1 and J usage is TRBJ2-6; the D is unclear. The V and J ends lost 6 bases and 1 base respectively, with 13 bases between them. CDR3 length equals 16 residues. Germline CDR1 reads MNHNS; CDR2 reads SASEGT.

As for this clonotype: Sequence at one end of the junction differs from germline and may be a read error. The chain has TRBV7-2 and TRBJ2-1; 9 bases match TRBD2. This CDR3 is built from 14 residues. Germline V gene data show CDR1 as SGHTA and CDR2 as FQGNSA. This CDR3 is CASSLPSAGGALVF. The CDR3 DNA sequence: TGTGCCAGCAGCCTCCCCTCAGCGGGAGGTGCCTTGGTCTTC.

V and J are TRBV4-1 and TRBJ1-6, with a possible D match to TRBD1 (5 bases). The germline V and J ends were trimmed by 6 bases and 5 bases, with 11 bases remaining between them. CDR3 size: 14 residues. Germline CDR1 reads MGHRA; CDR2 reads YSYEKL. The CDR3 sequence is CASRRGLDNSPLHF. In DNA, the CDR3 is TGCGCCAGCAGGCGGGGCCTTGATAATTCACCCCTCCACTTT.

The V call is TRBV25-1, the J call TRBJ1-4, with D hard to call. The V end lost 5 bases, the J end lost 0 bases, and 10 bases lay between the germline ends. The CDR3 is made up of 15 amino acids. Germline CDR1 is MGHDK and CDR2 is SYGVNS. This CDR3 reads CASSPMAATNEKLFF. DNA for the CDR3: TGTGCCAGCAGTCCCATGGCAGCAACTAATGAAAAACTGTTTTTT.

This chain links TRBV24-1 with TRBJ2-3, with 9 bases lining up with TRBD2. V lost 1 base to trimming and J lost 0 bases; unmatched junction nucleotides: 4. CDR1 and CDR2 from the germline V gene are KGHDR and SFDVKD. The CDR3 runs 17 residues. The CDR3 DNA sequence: TGTGCCACCAGTGATTTCCCTAGCGGGAAGAGCACAGATACGCAGTATTTT. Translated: CATSDFPSGKSTDTQYF.

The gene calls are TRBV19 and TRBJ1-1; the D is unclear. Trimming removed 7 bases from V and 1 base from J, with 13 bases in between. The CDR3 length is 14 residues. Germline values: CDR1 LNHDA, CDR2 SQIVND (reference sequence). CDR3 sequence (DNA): TGTGCCAGTACTCTTTATAGGCGGAACACTGAAGCTTTCTTT. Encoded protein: CASTLYRRNTEAFF.

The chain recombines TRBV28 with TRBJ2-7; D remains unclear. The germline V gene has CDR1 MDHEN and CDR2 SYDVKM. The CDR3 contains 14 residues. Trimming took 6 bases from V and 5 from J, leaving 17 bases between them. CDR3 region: CASSPAHASNEQYF. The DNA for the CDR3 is TGTGCCAGCAGCCCGGCCCATGCCTCAAACGAGCAGTACTTC.

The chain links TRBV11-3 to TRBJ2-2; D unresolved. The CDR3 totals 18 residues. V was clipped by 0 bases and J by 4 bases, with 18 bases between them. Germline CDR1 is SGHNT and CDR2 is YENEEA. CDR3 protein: CASSLDGHGTLSTGELFF. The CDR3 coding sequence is TGTGCCAGCAGCTTAGACGGTCACGGAACCTTGAGCACCGGGGAGCTGTTTTTT.

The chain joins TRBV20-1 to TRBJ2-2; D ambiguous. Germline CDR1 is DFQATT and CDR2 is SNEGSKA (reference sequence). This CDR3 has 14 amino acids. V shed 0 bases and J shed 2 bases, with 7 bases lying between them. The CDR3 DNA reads TGCAGTGCTAGAGACAGGTCAAACACCGGGGAGCTGTTTTTT. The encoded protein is CSARDRSNTGELFF.

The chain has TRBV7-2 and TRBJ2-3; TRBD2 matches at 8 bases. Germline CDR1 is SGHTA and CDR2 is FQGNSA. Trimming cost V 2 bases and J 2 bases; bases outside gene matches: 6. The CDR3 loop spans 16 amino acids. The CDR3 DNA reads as TGTGCCAGCAGCTTATTGGGGACTAGTAACACAGATACGCAGTATTTT. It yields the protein CASSLLGTSNTDTQYF.

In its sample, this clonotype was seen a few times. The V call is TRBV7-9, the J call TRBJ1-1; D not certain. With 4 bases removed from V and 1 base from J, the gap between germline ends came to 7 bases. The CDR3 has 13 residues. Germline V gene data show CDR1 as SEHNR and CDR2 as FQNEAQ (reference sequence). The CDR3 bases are TGTGCCAGCAGCTGGCTGGGGAACACTGAAGCTTTCTTT. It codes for CASSWLGNTEAFF. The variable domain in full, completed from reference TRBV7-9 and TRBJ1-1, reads DTGVSQNPRHKITKRGQNVTFRCDPISEHNRLYWYRQTLGQGPEFLTYFQNEAQLEKSRLLSDRFSAERPKGSFSTLEIQRTEQGDSAMYLCASSWLGNTEAFFGQGTRLTVV.

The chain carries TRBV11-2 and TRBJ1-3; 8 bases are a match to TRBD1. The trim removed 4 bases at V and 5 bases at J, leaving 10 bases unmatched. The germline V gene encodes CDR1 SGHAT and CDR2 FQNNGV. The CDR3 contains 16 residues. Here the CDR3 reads CASSSPRGQARNTIYF. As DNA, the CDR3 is TGTGCCAGCAGCTCACCCCGGGGACAGGCGCGAAACACCATATATTTT.

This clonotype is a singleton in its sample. The DNA of the CDR3 is TGTGCCAGCTCACCCCGGGGGGCCCATAATGAAAAACTGTTTTTT. As protein: CASSPRGAHNEKLFF. The chain carries TRBV18 and TRBJ1-4; D is possibly TRBD1 (6 bases). The CDR3 loop spans 15 amino acids. Germline-derived CDR1 and CDR2 are KGHSH and LQKENI. V lost 3 bases to trimming and J lost 4 bases, with 12 bases between them.

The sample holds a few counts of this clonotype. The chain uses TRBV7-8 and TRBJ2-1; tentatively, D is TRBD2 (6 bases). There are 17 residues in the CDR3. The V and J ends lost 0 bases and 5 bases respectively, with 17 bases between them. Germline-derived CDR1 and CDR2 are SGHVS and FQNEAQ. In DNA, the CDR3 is TGTGCCAGCAGCTTAGCGTTCTGGTGGGGGGTTAACAATGAGCAGTTCTTC. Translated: CASSLAFWWGVNNEQFF.

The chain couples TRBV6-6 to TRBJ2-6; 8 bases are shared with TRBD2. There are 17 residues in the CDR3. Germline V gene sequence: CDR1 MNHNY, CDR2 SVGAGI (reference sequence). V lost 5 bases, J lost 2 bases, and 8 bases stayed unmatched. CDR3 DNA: TGTGCCAGCAGTCCACCACTCGGGGGGGCTGGGGCCAACGTCCTGACTTTC. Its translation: CASSPPLGGAGANVLTF.

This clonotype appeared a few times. The CDR3 reads CASSHRRLGDNQPQHF. The CDR3 region has the DNA TGCGCCAGCAGTCACCGGAGACTAGGGGACAATCAGCCCCAGCATTTT. This sequence joins TRBV23-1 and TRBJ1-5; tentatively, D is TRBD1 (5 bases). TRBV23-1 is classed as an ORF, of uncertain function. The length of the CDR3 is 16 residues. The V and J ends lost 3 bases and 3 bases respectively, with 15 bases between them.

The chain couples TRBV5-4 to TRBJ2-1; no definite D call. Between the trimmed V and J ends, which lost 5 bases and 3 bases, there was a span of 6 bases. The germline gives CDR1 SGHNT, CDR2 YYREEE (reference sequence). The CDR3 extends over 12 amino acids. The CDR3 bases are TGTGCCAGCAGAAATGTCTACAATGAGCAGTTCTTC. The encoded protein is CASRNVYNEQFF.

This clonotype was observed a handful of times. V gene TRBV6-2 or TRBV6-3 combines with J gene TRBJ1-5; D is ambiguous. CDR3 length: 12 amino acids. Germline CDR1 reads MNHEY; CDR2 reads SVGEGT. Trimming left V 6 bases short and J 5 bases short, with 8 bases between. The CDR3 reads CASRPWDQPQHF. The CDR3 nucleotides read TGTGCCAGCAGGCCCTGGGATCAGCCCCAGCATTTT.

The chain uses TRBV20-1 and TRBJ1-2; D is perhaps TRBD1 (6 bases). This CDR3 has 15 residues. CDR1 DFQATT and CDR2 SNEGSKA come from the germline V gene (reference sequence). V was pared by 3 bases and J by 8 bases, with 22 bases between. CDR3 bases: TGCAGTGCTAGGGCCTCAGGACAGACAGTTTGGGGCTACACCTTC. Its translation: CSARASGQTVWGYTF.

The CDR3 sequence: CASSEAFSGTGWHYGYTF. CDR3 nucleotides: TGTGCCAGCAGTGAAGCCTTTTCCGGGACAGGGTGGCACTATGGCTACACCTTC. The chain uses TRBV6-1 and TRBJ1-2; TRBD1 matches at 9 bases. Germline V gene data show CDR1 as MNHNS and CDR2 as SASEGT. CDR3 size: 18 residues. The V and J ends lost 0 bases and 3 bases, in that order; junction bases with no gene match: 11.

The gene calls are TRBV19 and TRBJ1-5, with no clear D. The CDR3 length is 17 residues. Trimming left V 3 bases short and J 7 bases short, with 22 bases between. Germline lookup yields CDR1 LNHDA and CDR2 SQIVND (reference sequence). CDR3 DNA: TGTGCCAGTAGTATCAGAATGTATGGGGTGAATATACAGCCCCAGCATTTT. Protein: CASSIRMYGVNIQPQHF.

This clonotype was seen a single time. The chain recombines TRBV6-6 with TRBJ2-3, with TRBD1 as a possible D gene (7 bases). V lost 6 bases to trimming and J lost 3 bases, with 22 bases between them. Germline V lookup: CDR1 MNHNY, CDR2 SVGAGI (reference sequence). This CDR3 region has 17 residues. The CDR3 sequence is CASSRPRQGGWTDTQYF. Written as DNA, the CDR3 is TGTGCCAGCAGCAGACCGCGACAGGGAGGATGGACAGATACGCAGTATTTT.

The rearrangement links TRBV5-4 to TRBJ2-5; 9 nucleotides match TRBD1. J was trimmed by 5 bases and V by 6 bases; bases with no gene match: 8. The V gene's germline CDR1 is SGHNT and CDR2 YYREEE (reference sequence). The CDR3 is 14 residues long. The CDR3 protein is CASNTGGAGETQYF. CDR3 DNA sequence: TGTGCCAGCAACACAGGGGGCGCGGGTGAGACCCAGTACTTC.

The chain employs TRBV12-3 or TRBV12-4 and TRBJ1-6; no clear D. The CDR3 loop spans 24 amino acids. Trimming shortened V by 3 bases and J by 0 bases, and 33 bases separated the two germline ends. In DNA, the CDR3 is TGTGCCAGCAGTTTGTTATTTATACTCGCGCTGAATCGGTCGGCGAGCTCCTATAATTCACCCCTCCACTTT. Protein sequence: CASSLLFILALNRSASSYNSPLHF.